This T cell receptor (beta chain) was documented in a study of cytomegalovirus exposure and HLA in healthy donors. General study findings and limits: Segments of the TCR beta V type were, in most cases, productive about 90% or about 30% of the time in an earlier analysis.

This clone has only one observation. Its cognate antigen is unknown. Trimming pared 0 bases from V and 7 bases from J, leaving 10 bases between. The CDR3 is made up of 13 amino acids. Germline V gene sequence: CDR1 SGHRS, CDR2 YFSETQ. The PCR ran on 60 Vbeta and 13 Jbeta primers. TCRdb's copy holds only in-frame clones and misses some; the assay was immunoSEQ multiplex PCR. Of 150,000 to 200,000 clones in the sample, around three quarters were seen once. The chain links TRBV5-1 to TRBJ1-1, with D perhaps matching TRBD1 (5 bases). Sequencing was performed on PBMCs. The clonotype comes from a woman aged 35 to 49 in good health and CMV-seronegative. The CDR3 DNA is TGCGCCAGCAGCTTGGTAATGGGGCTTGAAGCTTTCTTT. Translated: CASSLVMGLEAFF.